Below are 16 T cell receptor beta chains sequenced from a single sample in a study of T cell responses to AZD1222 COVID-19 vaccine. Assay used: immunoSEQ multiplex PCR; TCRdb lists only in-frame clones, some missing. Of 130,000 or so clones in the sample, about 90% are singletons; the top ten hold less than 6.5%. Sequencing used peripheral blood, obtained on day 0 of AZD1222 vaccination. The receptors were gathered from an adult in good health.

The chain joins TRBV6-4 to TRBJ1-4; the D gene is possibly TRBD1 (6 bases). Germline lookup yields CDR1 MRHNA and CDR2 SNTAGT. Trimming removed 3 bases from V and 4 bases from J, with 12 bases in between. The CDR3 spans 15 residues. CDR3 region: CASSEGHRDNEKLFF. CDR3 DNA sequence: TGTGCCAGCAGTGAAGGGCACAGGGATAATGAAAAACTGTTTTTT.

The rearrangement uses TRBV30 and TRBJ1-2; D is undetermined. The CDR3 has 14 residues. V shed 2 bases and J shed 4 bases, with 14 bases lying between them. CDR1 GTSNPN and CDR2 SVGIG come from the germline V gene (reference sequence). Written as DNA, the CDR3 is TGTGCCTGGAGTCGGACGGCCAGATCCTATGGCTACACCTTC. This translates into CAWSRTARSYGYTF.

The V call is TRBV18, the J call TRBJ2-3, with D uncertain. Trimming removed 5 bases at V and 4 bases at J, with 19 bases between. The CDR3 has 16 residues. The germline V gene has CDR1 KGHSH and CDR2 LQKENI. The CDR3: CASSKNWGSSADTQYF. In DNA, the CDR3 is TGTGCCAGCTCAAAAAACTGGGGTTCTAGTGCAGATACGCAGTATTTT.

The V and J genes are TRBV9 and TRBJ1-2; 10 bases map to TRBD1. Trimming removed 0 bases from V and 3 bases from J; junction bases left unmatched: 8. Germline CDR1 SGDLS, CDR2 YYNGEE. The CDR3 is 17 residues long. CDR3 sequence: CASSVDRTGGLYYGYTF. The CDR3, as DNA: TGTGCCAGCAGCGTAGACCGGACAGGGGGACTGTACTATGGCTACACCTTC.

The genes are TRBV25-1 and TRBJ1-2; unclear D gene. The CDR3 contains 12 residues. Germline CDR1 is MGHDK and CDR2 is SYGVNS. V dropped 2 bases and J dropped 7 bases, with 8 bases sitting between them. In DNA, the CDR3 is TGTGCCAGCAGTGAAGTCACGATTGGCTACACCTTC. It translates to CASSEVTIGYTF.

This sequence joins TRBV18 and TRBJ2-6, with TRBD1 identical over 10 bases. The V gene end was trimmed by 2 bases and the J gene end by 4 bases; junction bases not matched to a gene: 5. This CDR3 spans 17 amino acids. From germline, CDR1 is KGHSH and CDR2 LQKENI. The CDR3 sequence: CASSPTGTGVGANVLTF. Written as DNA, the CDR3 is TGTGCCAGCTCACCAACCGGGACAGGGGTCGGGGCCAACGTCCTGACTTTC.

This chain joins TRBV5-5 and TRBJ2-3; D gene unclear. The germline V gene encodes CDR1 SGHKS and CDR2 YYEKEE (reference sequence). The CDR3 is 15 residues long. The germline V and J ends were trimmed by 4 bases and 3 bases, with 15 bases remaining between them. CDR3 sequence: CASSLLDGRTDTQYF. DNA for the CDR3: TGTGCCAGCAGCCTACTGGACGGACGAACAGATACGCAGTATTTT. The whole variable domain, remainder taken from reference TRBV5-5 and TRBJ2-3, is DAGVTQSPTHLIKTRGQQVTLRCSPISGHKSVSWYQQVLGQGPQFIFQYYEKEERGRGNFPDRFSARQFPNYSSELNVNALLLGDSALYLCASSLLDGRTDTQYFGPGTRLTVL.

The chain carries TRBV6-4 and TRBJ1-1; D call uncertain. Deletions cut 10 bases from V and 1 base from J, with 13 bases between. From germline, CDR1 is MRHNA and CDR2 SNTAGT. This CDR3 contains 13 residues. CDR3 in DNA: TGTGCCACTGCGGAGCGCACGAACACTGAAGCTTTCTTT. Translating it yields CATAERTNTEAFF.

This rearrangement joins TRBV5-6 to TRBJ1-6, with 9 bases that match TRBD1. Germline V lookup: CDR1 SGHDT, CDR2 YYEEEE. CDR3 length: 16 amino acids. After removal of 1 base from V and 8 bases from J, the junction contained 7 bases not matched to a gene. CDR3 DNA sequence: TGTGCCAGCAGCTTGAATCGCGGACAGGGGCATTCACCCCTCCACTTT. Translation: CASSLNRGQGHSPLHF.

The rearrangement links TRBV5-1 to TRBJ1-4; 10 nucleotides align to TRBD1. The length of the CDR3 is 13 residues. V was pared by 7 bases and J by 8 bases, with 5 bases of the junction left unmatched. From germline, CDR1 is SGHRS and CDR2 YFSETQ. The CDR3 spells CASRRDRGEKLFF. DNA of the CDR3: TGCGCCAGCCGCCGGGACAGGGGCGAAAAACTGTTTTTT.

This clone appeared a few times. The V gene is TRBV6-5, the J gene TRBJ1-1; TRBD1 aligns across 9 bases. Germline CDR1 reads MNHEY; CDR2 reads SVGAGI. V dropped 6 bases and J dropped 4; count of bases not matched to a gene: 0. CDR3 length: 12 amino acids. CDR3 amino acids: CASRTGGTEAFF. CDR3 DNA: TGTGCCAGCAGGACAGGGGGCACTGAAGCTTTCTTT.

The chain employs TRBV28 and TRBJ2-5; D not resolved. CDR1 is MDHEN, CDR2 SYDVKM, per germline. Deletions cut 4 bases from V and 6 bases from J, with 21 bases between. The length of the CDR3 is 16 residues. In DNA form, the CDR3 reads TGTGCCAGCAGTTCCCCCGGGCCTTCACCGAGACAGACCCAGTACTTC. Amino acids: CASSSPGPSPRQTQYF.

Details on this clone: The junction shows a germline mismatch at one end, possibly a read error. The chain couples TRBV7-7 to TRBJ2-1, with D perhaps TRBD2 (5 bases). The CDR3 runs to 16 residues. The germline V gene has CDR1 SSHAT and CDR2 FNYEAQ (reference sequence). Here the CDR3 reads CASSLAPSGTYNEQFF. The CDR3 DNA sequence: TGTGCTAGCAGCTTAGCCCCCAGCGGCACCTACAATGAGCAGTTCTTC.

The J gene is TRBJ1-1, the V gene TRBV2, with D uncertain. The germline V gene has CDR1 SNHLY and CDR2 FYNNEI. V was pared by 7 bases and J by 0 bases, with 6 bases between. This CDR3 is built from 12 residues. The CDR3 reads CASNYMNTEAFF. The CDR3 bases are TGTGCCAGCAATTACATGAACACTGAAGCTTTCTTT.

This chain uses TRBV7-8 with TRBJ1-3; tentatively, D is TRBD1 (5 bases). The germline CDR1 and CDR2 sequences are SGHVS and FQNEAQ. The CDR3 length is 15 residues. The V and J ends lost 1 base and 2 bases respectively, with 9 bases between them. This CDR3 is CASSLGAGTGNTIYF. The CDR3 DNA reads as TGTGCCAGCAGCTTAGGGGCAGGGACTGGAAACACCATATATTTT.

This rearrangement joins TRBV5-1 to TRBJ1-4, with TRBD1 matching 7 bases. V was pared by 0 bases and J by 10 bases, with 12 bases of the junction left unmatched. The CDR3 has 16 amino acids. In germline, CDR1 is SGHRS, CDR2 YFSETQ. The CDR3 sequence is CASSLEQGSSKGKLFF. The CDR3 nucleotides read TGCGCCAGCAGCTTGGAACAGGGGTCCTCGAAGGGAAAACTGTTTTTT. Variable domain in full (rest from reference TRBV5-1 and TRBJ1-4): KAGVTQTPRYLIKTRGQQVTLSCSPISGHRSVSWYQQTPGQGLQFLFEYFSETQRNKGNFPGRFSGRQFSNSRSEMNVSTLELGDSALYLCASSLEQGSSKGKLFFGSGTQLSVL.